This paragraph reports one TCR beta chain. Its antigen is unknown. Base qualities are not at hand, and no much larger clone is one base apart. Including cysteine and phenylalanine, the CDR3 has 13 amino acids. The kept DNA is CDR3 alone, 39 bases in frame from the first base. Clipping removes 6 bases from V and 13 bases from J, with 14 as the unmatched junction base count. Taken from the germline V gene, the CDR1 and CDR2 loops are SGHVS and FQNEAQ. The data originate from a study of technical replicates of blood from a few donors (dated by TCRdb to the late 2010s). Preparation of the library involved the immunoSEQ multiplex PCR assay. Entries here come from immuneACCESS through TCRdb and include only in-frame sequences with V and J called. Some clones fail to appear in such tables; in the studies checked, an unresolved V gene covers under half of the shortfall, and the cause of the remainder is unknown. The sample yields 55,000 to 65,000 clones; 86% were counted once. Together, the top ten hold approximately 4.7% of the sample.

The receptor was isolated from a human donor in good health. Some clones in this sample may be carry-over from other donors' samples. Sample: PBMCs. The rearrangement combines TRBV7-8 with TRBJ2-7; 8 bases in the junction line up with TRBD1. This receptor has the CDR3 CASRQGQASRQYF. In nucleotide form, the sequence is TGTGCCAGCAGGCAGGGACAGGCATCTCGGCAATACTTC.